This T cell receptor (beta chain) is drawn from a study of T-cell reconstitution after alpha-beta-depleted transplantation in children. General study findings and limits: T-cell counts and diversity at one year post-transplant came mainly from newly produced T cells. Where some patients showed high TCRbeta diversity at day 60, it came from recipient T cells and thymic progenitors that had survived. Reportedly, alpha-beta T cells present about two months post-transplant originated from several hundred expanded clones of graft origin.

The TCRbeta library incorporated unique molecular identifiers. TCRdb redid the calling of the PCR reads with MiXCR, one entry per CDR3 protein. The repertoire consists of roughly 45,000 distinct CDR3 sequences, with around 9.2% occurring once and the leading ten covering about 26%. The CDR3 totals 15 residues. Trimming took 6 bases from V and 5 from J; bases not matched to a gene: 9. In germline, CDR1 is SNHLY, CDR2 FYNNEI. This clonotype was seen repeatedly, ten times or more. Its specificity is unknown. This specimen was PBMCs, mostly from graft donor cells, taken 60 days after TCRalphabeta/CD19-depleted stem cell transplant. This sequence originates from a male patient aged 2 to 10 who had a stem cell transplant for chronic granulomatous disease, so the T cells may come from the graft donor. This chain uses TRBV2 with TRBJ2-5; 10 nucleotides line up with TRBD1. The CDR3 nucleotides are TGTGCCAGCAGCCGAATCCCGGGACAGGGGGAGACCCAGTACTTC. Translating it yields CASSRIPGQGETQYF.